This T cell receptor beta chain stems from a study of OX40 agonist ivuxolimab in advanced cancers. Across the study: The patients got ivuxolimab, which is an agonistic anti-OX40 (CD134) antibody. Study-level findings and limits: Among T cells, CD8+ cells averaged more expanded clones than CD4+ cells.

Germline V gene lookup returns CDR1 MGHRA and CDR2 YSYEKL. V trimming: 7 bases; J trimming: 4 bases; junction bases outside the gene matches: 6. The CDR3 contains 14 residues. Repertoires were generated with immunoSEQ multiplex PCR, while TCRdb's copy carries only in-frame clones and drops some. The table has approximately 68,000 clones, approximately 82% seen once. A note on this clone: Its target is unknown.

The rearrangement joins TRBV4-1 to TRBJ1-4; 7 positions agree with TRBD1. This TCR came from an adult with an advanced solid tumor such as melanoma, head and neck, liver or kidney cancer. The source material was CD4+ or CD8+ T cells sorted from blood, sampled in a trial of the OX40 agonist ivuxolimab. DNA for the CDR3: TGCGCCAGCACTCGACAGGGTAATAATGAAAAACTGTTTTTT. Translated: CASTRQGNNEKLFF.